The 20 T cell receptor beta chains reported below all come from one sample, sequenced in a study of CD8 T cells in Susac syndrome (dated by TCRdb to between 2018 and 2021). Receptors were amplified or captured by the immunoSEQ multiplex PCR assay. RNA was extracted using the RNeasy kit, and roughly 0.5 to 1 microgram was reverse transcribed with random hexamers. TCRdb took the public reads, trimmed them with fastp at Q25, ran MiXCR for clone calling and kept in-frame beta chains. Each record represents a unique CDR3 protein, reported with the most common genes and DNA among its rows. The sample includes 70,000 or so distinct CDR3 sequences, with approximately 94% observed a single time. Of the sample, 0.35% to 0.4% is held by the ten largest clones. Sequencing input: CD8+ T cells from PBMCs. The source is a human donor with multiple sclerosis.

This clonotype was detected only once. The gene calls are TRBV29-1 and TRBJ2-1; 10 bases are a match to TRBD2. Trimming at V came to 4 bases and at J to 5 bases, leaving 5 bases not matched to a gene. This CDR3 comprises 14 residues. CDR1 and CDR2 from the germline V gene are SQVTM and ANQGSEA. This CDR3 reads CSVGLAGVNNEQFF. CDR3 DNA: TGCAGCGTTGGGCTAGCGGGGGTAAACAATGAGCAGTTCTTC.

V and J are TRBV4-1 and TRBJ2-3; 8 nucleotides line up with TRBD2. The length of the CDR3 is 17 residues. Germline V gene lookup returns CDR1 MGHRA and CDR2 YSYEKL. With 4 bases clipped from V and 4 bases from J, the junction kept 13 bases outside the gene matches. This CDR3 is CASSPLLTSGVADTQYF. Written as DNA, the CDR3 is TGCGCCAGCAGCCCGCTACTCACTAGCGGAGTAGCAGATACGCAGTATTTT.

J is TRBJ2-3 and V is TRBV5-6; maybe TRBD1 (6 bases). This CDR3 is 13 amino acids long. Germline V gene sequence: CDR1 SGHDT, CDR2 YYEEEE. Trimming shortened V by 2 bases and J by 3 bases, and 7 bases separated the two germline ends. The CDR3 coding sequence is TGTGCCAGCAGCTTTGACAGGACAGATACGCAGTATTTT. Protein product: CASSFDRTDTQYF.

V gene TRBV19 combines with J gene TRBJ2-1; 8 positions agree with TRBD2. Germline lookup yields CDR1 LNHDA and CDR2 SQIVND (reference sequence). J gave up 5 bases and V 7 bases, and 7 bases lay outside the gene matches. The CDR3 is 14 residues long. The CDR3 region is CASKSGGRDNEQFF. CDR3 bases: TGTGCCAGTAAGAGCGGGGGAAGGGACAATGAGCAGTTCTTC.

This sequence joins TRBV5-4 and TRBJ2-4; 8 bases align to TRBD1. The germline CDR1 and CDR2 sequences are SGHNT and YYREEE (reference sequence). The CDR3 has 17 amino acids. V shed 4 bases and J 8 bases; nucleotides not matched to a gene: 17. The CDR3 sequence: CASSRAGGGRYLDIQYF. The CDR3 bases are TGTGCCAGCAGCCGCGCAGGGGGCGGCCGGTATTTAGACATTCAGTACTTC.

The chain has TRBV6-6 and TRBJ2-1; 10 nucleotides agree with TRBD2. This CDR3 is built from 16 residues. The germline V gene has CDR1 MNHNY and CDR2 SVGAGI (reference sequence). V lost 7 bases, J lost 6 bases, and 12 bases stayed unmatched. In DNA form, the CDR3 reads TGTGCCAGCACTCCTTCAGCGGGAGGGCCGACCAATGAGCAGTTCTTC. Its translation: CASTPSAGGPTNEQFF.

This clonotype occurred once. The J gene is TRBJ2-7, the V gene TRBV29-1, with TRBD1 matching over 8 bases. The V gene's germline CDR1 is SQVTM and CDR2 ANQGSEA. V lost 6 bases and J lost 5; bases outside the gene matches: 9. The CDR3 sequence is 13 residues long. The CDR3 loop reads CSVARTGSHEQYF. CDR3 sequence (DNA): TGCAGCGTCGCTCGGACAGGGAGCCACGAGCAGTACTTC.

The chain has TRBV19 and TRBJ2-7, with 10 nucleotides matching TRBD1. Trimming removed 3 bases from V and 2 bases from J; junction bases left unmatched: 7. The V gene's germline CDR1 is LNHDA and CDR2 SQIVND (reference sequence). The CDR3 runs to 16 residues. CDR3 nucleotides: TGTGCCAGTAGTATTGCCCAGGACAGGGGGGCCTACGAGCAGTACTTC. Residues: CASSIAQDRGAYEQYF.

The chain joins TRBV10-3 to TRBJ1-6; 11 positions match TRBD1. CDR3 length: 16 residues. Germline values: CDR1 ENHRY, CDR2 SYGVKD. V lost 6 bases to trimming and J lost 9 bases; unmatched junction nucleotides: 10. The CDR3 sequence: CAISETGTGGSSPLHF. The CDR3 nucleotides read TGTGCCATCAGCGAGACCGGGACAGGGGGTAGTTCACCCCTCCACTTT.

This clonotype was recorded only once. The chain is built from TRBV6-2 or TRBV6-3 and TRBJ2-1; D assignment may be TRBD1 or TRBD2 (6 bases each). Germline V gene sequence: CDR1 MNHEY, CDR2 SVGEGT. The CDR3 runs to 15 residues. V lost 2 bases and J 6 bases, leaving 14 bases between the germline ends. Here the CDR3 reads CASSYGGRLGNEQFF. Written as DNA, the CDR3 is TGTGCCAGCAGTTACGGGGGGCGTCTCGGCAATGAGCAGTTCTTC.

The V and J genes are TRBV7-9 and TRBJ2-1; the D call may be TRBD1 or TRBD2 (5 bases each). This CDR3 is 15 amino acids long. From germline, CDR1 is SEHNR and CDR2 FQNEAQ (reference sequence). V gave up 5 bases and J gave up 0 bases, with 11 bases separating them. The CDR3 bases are TGTGCCAGCAGCACTCCAGGGAGCTCCTACAATGAGCAGTTCTTC. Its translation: CASSTPGSSYNEQFF.

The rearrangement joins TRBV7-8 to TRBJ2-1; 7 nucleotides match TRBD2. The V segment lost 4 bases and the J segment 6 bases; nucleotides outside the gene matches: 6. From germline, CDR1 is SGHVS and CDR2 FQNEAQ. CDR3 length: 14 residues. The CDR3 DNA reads TGTGCCAGCAGCTCACGTACTAGCGTCAATGAGCAGTTCTTC. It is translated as CASSSRTSVNEQFF. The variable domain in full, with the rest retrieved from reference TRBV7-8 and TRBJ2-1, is GAGVSQSPRYKVAKRGQDVALRCDPISGHVSLFWYQQALGQGPEFLTYFQNEAQLDKSGLPSDRFFAERPEGSVSTLKIQRTQQEDSAVYLCASSSRTSVNEQFFGPGTRLTVL.

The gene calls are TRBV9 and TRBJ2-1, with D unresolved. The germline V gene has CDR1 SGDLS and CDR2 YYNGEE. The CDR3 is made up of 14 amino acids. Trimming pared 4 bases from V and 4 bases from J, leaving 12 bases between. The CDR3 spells CASSPTDPYNEQFF. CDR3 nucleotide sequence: TGTGCCAGCAGCCCCACGGACCCGTACAATGAGCAGTTCTTC.

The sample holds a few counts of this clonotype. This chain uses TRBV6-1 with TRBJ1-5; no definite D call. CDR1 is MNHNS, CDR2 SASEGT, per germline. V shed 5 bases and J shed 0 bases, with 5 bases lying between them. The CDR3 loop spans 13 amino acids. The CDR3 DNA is TGTGCCAGCAGTTCCTTTAGCAATCAGCCCCAGCATTTT. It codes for CASSSFSNQPQHF.

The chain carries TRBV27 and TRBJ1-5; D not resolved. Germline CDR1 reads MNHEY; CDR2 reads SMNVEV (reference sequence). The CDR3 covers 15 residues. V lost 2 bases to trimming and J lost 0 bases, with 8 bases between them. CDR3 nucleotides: TGTGCCAGCAGTTTAAGGCGTAATAGCAATCAGCCCCAGCATTTT. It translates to CASSLRRNSNQPQHF.

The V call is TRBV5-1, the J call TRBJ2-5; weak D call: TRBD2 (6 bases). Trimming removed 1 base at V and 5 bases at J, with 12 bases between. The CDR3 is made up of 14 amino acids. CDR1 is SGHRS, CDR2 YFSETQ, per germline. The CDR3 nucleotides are TGCGCCAGCAGCTTGCTGGCGGGGCGGGAGACCCAGTACTTC. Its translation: CASSLLAGRETQYF.

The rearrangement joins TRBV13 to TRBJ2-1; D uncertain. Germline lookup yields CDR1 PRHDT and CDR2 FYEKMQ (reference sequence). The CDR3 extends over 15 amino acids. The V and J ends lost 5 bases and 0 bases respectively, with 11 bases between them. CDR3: CASSSDMSSYNEQFF. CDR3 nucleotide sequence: TGTGCCAGCAGCAGTGACATGAGCTCCTACAATGAGCAGTTCTTC.

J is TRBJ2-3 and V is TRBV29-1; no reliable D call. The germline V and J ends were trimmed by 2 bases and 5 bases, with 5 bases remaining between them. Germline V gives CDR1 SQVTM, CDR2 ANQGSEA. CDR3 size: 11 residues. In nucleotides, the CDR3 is TGCAGCGTTGAATCGAAAGATACGCAGTATTTT. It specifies CSVESKDTQYF.

CDR3 bases: TGTGCCAGCAGCTTAGCGAGCTCCGGGAACACTGAAGCTTTCTTT. Its protein is CASSLASSGNTEAFF. The chain couples TRBV7-9 to TRBJ1-1, with unresolved D. Germline CDR1 and CDR2: SEHNR and FQNEAQ (reference sequence). Trimming removed 0 bases at V and 1 base at J, with 9 bases between. The CDR3 length is 15 residues.

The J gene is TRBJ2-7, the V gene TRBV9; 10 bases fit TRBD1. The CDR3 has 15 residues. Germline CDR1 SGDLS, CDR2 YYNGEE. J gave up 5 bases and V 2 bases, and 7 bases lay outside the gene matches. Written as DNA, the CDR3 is TGTGCCAGCAGCGTGGGGGGACAGGGGTTGGACGAGCAGTACTTC. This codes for CASSVGGQGLDEQYF.